This T cell receptor (beta chain) was sequenced during a study of PD-1 blockade in mismatch repair-deficient tumors. Study-wide background: All were previously treated, progressing patients with eleven to twelve mismatch repair-deficient cancer types. Study-wide results and caveats: Rapid post-treatment expansion, then contraction, generally preceding radiologic response, marked tumor-resident clones.

Profiled with immunoSEQ multiplex PCR; TCRdb holds only in-frame clones, not every one. The sample yields about 40,000 clones, approximately 85% seen once. V lost 0 bases and J lost 6; bases outside the gene matches: 9. The CDR3 length is 16 residues. Germline-derived CDR1 and CDR2 are SGHNT and YYREEE (reference sequence). Of note for this clone: Its antigen is undetermined.

All patients were mismatch repair deficient, assessed by either PCR or immunohistochemistry. Three pembrolizumab responders had their TCRs sequenced. This sequence originates from an adult with mismatch repair-deficient cancer. The gene calls are TRBV5-4 and TRBJ2-7; TRBD1 matches 10 bases. The input for sequencing was peripheral blood, taken roughly 76 weeks after starting pembrolizumab. Here the CDR3 reads CASSLAQDRGRGEQYF. CDR3 DNA: TGTGCCAGCAGCTTGGCCCAAGACAGGGGGCGAGGCGAGCAGTACTTC.